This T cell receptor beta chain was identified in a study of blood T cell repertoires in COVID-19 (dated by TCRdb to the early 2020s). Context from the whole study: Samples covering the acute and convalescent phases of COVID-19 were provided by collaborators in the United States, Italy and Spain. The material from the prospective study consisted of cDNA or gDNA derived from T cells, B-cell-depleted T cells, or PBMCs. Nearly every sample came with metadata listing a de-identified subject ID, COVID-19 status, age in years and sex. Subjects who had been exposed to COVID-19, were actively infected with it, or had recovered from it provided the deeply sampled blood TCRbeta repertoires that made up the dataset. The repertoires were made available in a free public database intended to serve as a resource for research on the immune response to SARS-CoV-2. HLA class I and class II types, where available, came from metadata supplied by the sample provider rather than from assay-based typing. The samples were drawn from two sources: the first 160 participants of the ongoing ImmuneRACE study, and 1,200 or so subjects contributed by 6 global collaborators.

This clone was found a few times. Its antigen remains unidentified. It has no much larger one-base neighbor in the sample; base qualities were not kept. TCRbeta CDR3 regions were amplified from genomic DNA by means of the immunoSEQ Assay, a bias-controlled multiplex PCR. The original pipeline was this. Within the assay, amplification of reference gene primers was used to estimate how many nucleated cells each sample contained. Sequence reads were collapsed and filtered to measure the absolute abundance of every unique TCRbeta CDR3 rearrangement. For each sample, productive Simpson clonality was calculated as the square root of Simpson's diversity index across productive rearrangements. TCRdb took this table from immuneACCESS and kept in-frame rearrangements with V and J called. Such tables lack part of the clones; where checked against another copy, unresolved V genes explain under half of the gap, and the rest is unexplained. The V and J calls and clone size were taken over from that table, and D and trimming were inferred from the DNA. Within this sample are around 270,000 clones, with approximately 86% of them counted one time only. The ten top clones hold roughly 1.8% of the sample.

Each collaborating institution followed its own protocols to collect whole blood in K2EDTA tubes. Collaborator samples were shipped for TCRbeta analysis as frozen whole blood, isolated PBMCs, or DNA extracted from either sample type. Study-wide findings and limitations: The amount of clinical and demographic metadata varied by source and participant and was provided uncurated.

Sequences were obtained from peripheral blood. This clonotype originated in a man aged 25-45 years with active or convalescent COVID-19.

Here the CDR3 is given as CASPSSAGELFF. The sequence in DNA is TGTGCCAGCCCCTCTTCAGCCGGGGAGCTGTTTTTT. The chain links TRBV6-6 with TRBJ2-2, with the identity of the D gene unclear. The CDR3 sequence holds 12 residues, the cysteine and phenylalanine included. Only the CDR3 portion is preserved as DNA: 36 bases, with reading frame beginning at the first base. V lost 8 bases and J lost 6 bases; the stretch between them is 10 bases long. In the germline V gene (reference sequence), CDR1 corresponds to MNHNY and CDR2 to SVGAGI.